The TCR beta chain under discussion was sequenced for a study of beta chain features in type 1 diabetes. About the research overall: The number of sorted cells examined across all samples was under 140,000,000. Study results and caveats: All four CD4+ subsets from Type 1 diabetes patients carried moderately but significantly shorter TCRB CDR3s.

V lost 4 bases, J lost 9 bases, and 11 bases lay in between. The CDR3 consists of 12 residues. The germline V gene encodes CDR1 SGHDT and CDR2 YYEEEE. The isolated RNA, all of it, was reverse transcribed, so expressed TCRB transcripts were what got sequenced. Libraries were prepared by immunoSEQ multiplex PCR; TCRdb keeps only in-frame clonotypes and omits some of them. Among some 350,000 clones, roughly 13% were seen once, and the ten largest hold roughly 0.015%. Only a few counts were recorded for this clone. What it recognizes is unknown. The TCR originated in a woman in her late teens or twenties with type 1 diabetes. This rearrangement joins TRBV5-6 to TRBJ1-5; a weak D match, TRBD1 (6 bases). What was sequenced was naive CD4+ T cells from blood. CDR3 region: CASSRKGGPQHF. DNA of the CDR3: TGTGCCAGCAGCCGGAAAGGGGGGCCCCAGCATTTT.